This entry lists 4 T cell receptor beta chains sequenced from one sample in a study of T cells in Graves' hyperthyroidism and ophthalmopathy. RNA transcripts yielded amplified TCR beta CDR3 regions. A first-round RT-PCR of the TCR CDR3 used the HTBI primer set. TCRdb independently ran MiXCR on the multiplex PCR reads; one entry per CDR3 protein. This table has some 270,000 distinct CDR3 sequences, about 14% appearing once. The sample was blood. These receptors were obtained from a woman in her 30s with Graves' hyperthyroidism that later progressed to Graves' ophthalmopathy.

This clonotype was counted ten times or more. The genes are TRBV28 and TRBJ1-1; D remains unclear. Germline CDR1 MDHEN, CDR2 SYDVKM. The CDR3 spans 14 residues. V was cut by 5 bases and J by 4 bases, with 14 bases left in between. CDR3 residues: CASSTPGKGTEAFF. CDR3 coding DNA: TGTGCCAGCAGTACCCCGGGCAAGGGCACTGAAGCTTTCTTT.

This clonotype was seen only a few times. The chain joins TRBV3-1 to TRBJ1-3; D uncertain. CDR1 is LGHDT and CDR2 is YNNKEL in the germline V gene (reference sequence). V dropped 1 base and J dropped 0 bases, with 10 bases sitting between them. The CDR3 loop spans 16 amino acids. The CDR3 protein is CASSQGSLSSGNTIYF. The DNA of the CDR3 is TGTGCCAGCAGCCAAGGGAGCCTGAGCTCTGGAAACACCATATATTTT.

This clonotype was detected many times. V and J are TRBV6-1 and TRBJ1-6; D uncertain. Germline CDR1 MNHNS, CDR2 SASEGT. The CDR3 totals 14 residues. V dropped 5 bases and J dropped 9 bases, with 14 bases sitting between them. CDR3 protein: CASSTTEGGSPLHF. DNA for the CDR3: TGTGCCAGCAGTACCACGGAGGGCGGTTCACCCCTCCACTTT.

Many counts were recorded for this clonotype. The rearrangement joins TRBV28 to TRBJ1-1; D is undetermined. The V end was cut by 6 bases, the J end by 0 bases, with 20 bases between. Germline V gene data show CDR1 as MDHEN and CDR2 as SYDVKM. CDR3 length: 17 residues. The CDR3 region has the DNA TGTGCCAGCAGCTCCCCTGGGCAGAGAAATATGAACACTGAAGCTTTCTTT. This encodes CASSSPGQRNMNTEAFF.